The next 19 T cell receptor beta chains were all read from a single sample in a study of neoadjuvant anti-PD-1 for oral cavity cancer. The time point was: after neoadjuvant nivolumab, at surgical resection. The table came from immunoSEQ multiplex PCR; TCRdb's copy has only in-frame clones and leaves some out. The table has roughly 13,000 clones, just under 75% seen once. The sequenced sample was PBMCs, obtained after nivolumab (anti-PD-1) treatment. The source is a person aged 35-80 years with oral cavity squamous cell carcinoma.

The chain joins TRBV5-4 to TRBJ2-2; 7 nucleotides align to TRBD1. The CDR3 sequence is 13 residues long. CDR1 and CDR2 (germline): SGHNT, YYREEE (reference sequence). With 6 bases clipped from V and 7 bases from J, the junction kept 6 bases outside the gene matches. CDR3 sequence reads: CASIEGADGELFF. The DNA for the CDR3 is TGTGCCAGCATAGAGGGGGCAGACGGGGAGCTGTTTTTT.

This CDR3 is CASSTVSGGPEAFF. The CDR3 region has the DNA TGTGCCAGTAGTACCGTCAGTGGGGGACCCGAAGCTTTCTTT. V gene TRBV19 combines with J gene TRBJ1-1; TRBD1 is a possible D gene (5 bases). The germline V and J ends were trimmed by 4 bases and 8 bases, with 17 bases remaining between them. The CDR3 has 14 amino acids. Germline V lookup: CDR1 LNHDA, CDR2 SQIVND (reference sequence).

The chain carries TRBV10-1 and TRBJ1-4, with D unclear. V lost 3 bases and J 7 bases, leaving 12 bases between the germline ends. This CDR3 contains 14 residues. Germline loops: CDR1 WNHNN, CDR2 SYGVQD (reference sequence). This chain's CDR3 is CASSERQLGEKLFF. The CDR3 DNA sequence: TGCGCCAGCAGTGAACGGCAGTTGGGTGAAAAACTGTTTTTT.

The chain employs TRBV6-1 and TRBJ2-7; D unresolved. V shed 0 bases and J shed 5 bases, with 17 bases lying between them. The CDR3 runs to 16 residues. From germline, CDR1 is MNHNS and CDR2 SASEGT. The CDR3 nucleotides read TGTGCCAGCAGTGAAGCCGCGACACTCCGGGTGAACGAGCAGTACTTC. As protein: CASSEAATLRVNEQYF.

The rearrangement links TRBV4-1 to TRBJ2-2; D remains unclear. The V and J ends lost 5 bases and 6 bases respectively, with 7 bases between them. In germline, CDR1 is MGHRA, CDR2 YSYEKL. The CDR3 runs to 12 residues. The CDR3 DNA reads TGCGCCAGCAGCGAAGGAGCCGGGGAGCTGTTTTTT. Translated: CASSEGAGELFF.

This clone has a single count. This chain connects TRBV2 to TRBJ1-4; D remains ambiguous. This CDR3 contains 14 residues. V lost 1 base to trimming and J lost 0 bases, with 3 bases between them. The germline V gene has CDR1 SNHLY and CDR2 FYNNEI. This CDR3 is CASSEEATNEKLFF. The CDR3 DNA follows: TGTGCCAGCAGTGAAGAAGCAACTAATGAAAAACTGTTTTTT.

This clone has only one observation. The chain couples TRBV11-2 to TRBJ2-5, with 7 bases that match TRBD1. V was clipped by 6 bases and J by 3 bases; unmatched bases: 7. Germline CDR1 is SGHAT and CDR2 is FQNNGV. CDR3 length: 14 amino acids. The CDR3, as DNA: TGTGCCAGCAGAAAGACAGGGAAAGAAGAGACCCAGTACTTC. Protein: CASRKTGKEETQYF.

V and J are TRBV9 and TRBJ2-7; 10 nucleotides agree with TRBD1. CDR1 SGDLS and CDR2 YYNGEE come from the germline V gene. The ends lost 3 bases at V and 6 bases at J; junction bases unmatched: 6. CDR3 size: 14 residues. CDR3 in amino acids: CASSAGTGDREQYF. The CDR3 nucleotides are TGTGCCAGCAGCGCCGGGACAGGGGATCGCGAGCAGTACTTC.

The V call is TRBV25-1, the J call TRBJ2-7; no reliable D call. Germline V gives CDR1 MGHDK, CDR2 SYGVNS. The ends were cut back, 6 bases at V and 3 bases at J, with 6 bases in the middle. The CDR3 is 11 residues long. The CDR3 region has the DNA TGTGCCAGCAGGAACAACTACGAGCAGTACTTC. Protein: CASRNNYEQYF.

This rearrangement joins TRBV6-4 to TRBJ2-1; 10 bases agree with TRBD2. V trimming: 4 bases; J trimming: 4 bases; junction bases outside the gene matches: 7. This CDR3 has 16 residues. In germline, CDR1 is MRHNA, CDR2 SNTAGT. This CDR3 reads CASSVTGLADYNEQFF. CDR3 bases: TGTGCCAGCAGTGTCACAGGACTAGCGGATTACAATGAGCAGTTCTTC.

The genes are TRBV2 and TRBJ1-1; no clear D gene. The CDR3 has 13 residues. Germline assignment: CDR1 SNHLY and CDR2 FYNNEI. Between the trimmed V and J ends, which lost 3 bases and 0 bases, there was a span of 5 bases. As DNA, the CDR3 is TGTGCCAGCAGTGATGGTCTGAACACTGAAGCTTTCTTT. Translating gives CASSDGLNTEAFF.

The chain links TRBV9 to TRBJ2-1, with TRBD1 identical over 8 bases. With V trimmed by 4 bases and J by 5 bases, 8 bases remained unmatched. The CDR3 runs to 15 residues. The germline gives CDR1 SGDLS, CDR2 YYNGEE. The CDR3 nucleotides read TGTGCCAGCAGCCGTAGGACAGGGAGTAACAATGAGCAGTTCTTC. Amino acids: CASSRRTGSNNEQFF.

CDR3 in DNA: TGTGCCAGCAGCTTTGGAGGAGGGCGGACCGGGGAGCTGTTTTTT. Its translation: CASSFGGGRTGELFF. The chain links TRBV7-9 to TRBJ2-2, with D possibly TRBD2 on 6 matching bases. V was cut by 3 bases and J by 5 bases, with 13 bases left in between. Per germline, CDR1 SEHNR and CDR2 FQNEAQ (reference sequence). This CDR3 has 15 residues.

J is TRBJ2-1 and V is TRBV27, with D uncertain. CDR3 length equals 13 residues. V lost 5 bases and J lost 6, with 11 bases in between. Germline CDR1 MNHEY, CDR2 SMNVEV (reference sequence). The chain's CDR3 is CASSPMASNEQFF. In nucleotides, the CDR3 is TGTGCCAGCAGTCCTATGGCTAGCAATGAGCAGTTCTTC.

Here the CDR3 DNA reads TGTGCCAGTAGTATAGATCCCATCCTCGGGGGAACTCCGAACACCGGGGAGCTGTTTTTT. Translation: CASSIDPILGGTPNTGELFF. This rearrangement joins TRBV19 to TRBJ2-2; tentatively, D is TRBD2 (6 bases). CDR1 is LNHDA and CDR2 is SQIVND in the germline V gene (reference sequence). CDR3 size: 20 residues. The V gene lost 0 bases and the J gene lost 0 bases, with 20 bases spanning the gap.

This clone was recorded a few times. This chain joins TRBV2 and TRBJ2-3, with 13 bases aligning to TRBD2. V was clipped by 7 bases and J by 4 bases; unmatched bases: 8. Germline values: CDR1 SNHLY, CDR2 FYNNEI. The CDR3 runs 16 residues. Here the CDR3 DNA reads TGTGCCAGCACCGCACCACTAGCGGGGGGGCCAGATACGCAGTATTTT. Protein sequence: CASTAPLAGGPDTQYF. Looking up the rest from reference TRBV2 and TRBJ2-3 gives the full variable domain: EPEVTQTPSHQVTQMGQEVILRCVPISNHLYFYWYRQILGQKVEFLVSFYNNEISEKSEIFDDQFSVERPDGSNFTLKIRSTKLEDSAMYFCASTAPLAGGPDTQYFGPGTRLTVL.

The CDR3 DNA sequence: TGCGCCAGCAGCCAAGGTTTGACCTACAATGAGCAGTTCTTC. Its translation: CASSQGLTYNEQFF. J is TRBJ2-1 and V is TRBV4-1; D is undetermined. Germline V gene data show CDR1 as MGHRA and CDR2 as YSYEKL. Trimming shortened V by 1 base and J by 2 bases, and 6 bases separated the two germline ends. The CDR3 sequence is 14 residues long.

The gene calls are TRBV9 and TRBJ2-5; no clear D. Germline lookup yields CDR1 SGDLS and CDR2 YYNGEE. The CDR3 runs 14 residues. V shed 0 bases and J shed 3 bases, with 9 bases lying between them. CDR3 bases: TGTGCCAGCAGCGTAGCTCCTGGGGAAGAGACCCAGTACTTC. This gives the protein CASSVAPGEETQYF.

The chain uses TRBV27 and TRBJ1-4, with D maybe TRBD1 (5 bases). There are 16 residues in the CDR3. Germline V gene data show CDR1 as MNHEY and CDR2 as SMNVEV (reference sequence). The V end lost 4 bases, the J end lost 4 bases, and 16 bases lay between the germline ends. The DNA of the CDR3 is TGTGCCAGCAGTTCCATACGGGGGGGACTTAATGAAAAACTGTTTTTT. This sequence encodes CASSSIRGGLNEKLFF.